The present T cell receptor (beta chain) was sequenced within a study of T-cell memory formation after mild COVID-19. At the level of the study: TCR clusters were largely donor specific. Study results and limitations: Clones contracting over day 15 to 85 were CD4/CD8 balanced, with later expanders leaning CD4+. Most CD4+ clones that shrank were in CM and EM, while CD8+ ones turned up in EMRA. Pre-infection memory harbored some responding clones, suggesting cross-reactive memory joined.

TCRdb processed the 5' RACE reads anew with MiXCR; each CDR3 protein has one entry. The table includes 130,000 to 150,000 distinct CDR3 sequences, less than 20% detected once. There are 14 residues in the CDR3. V lost 4 bases to trimming and J lost 2 bases, with 11 bases between them. Germline assignment: CDR1 SGDLS and CDR2 YYNGEE. This clonotype was counted between two and nine times. Its antigen is not known. The specimen was PBMCs or a T cell subset sorted from them (not recorded which). The V gene is TRBV9, the J gene TRBJ2-3; D is perhaps TRBD2 (6 bases). The origin of this receptor is an adult woman who had mild COVID-19 (a few samples of this study predate the infection). Cell type and time point are not known. CDR3 sequence: CASSISGYTDTQYF. The CDR3 bases are TGTGCCAGCAGCATTAGCGGATACACAGATACGCAGTATTTT.